A selection of T cell receptor beta chains follows, all from one sample in a study of vaccination and CD4 T cells after COVID-19. The antigens of these receptors remain unknown. TCRdb itself ran the PCR reads through MiXCR, one entry per CDR3 protein. The sample contains about 23,000 distinct CDR3 sequences, roughly 44% of which appear only once. Sequenced material: CD4+ T cells from blood, cultured in vitro, taken about 7 months after SARS-CoV-2 vaccination. Receptors were obtained from a human donor who had recovered from COVID-19. Each CDR3 is given with its conserved first and last residue. A D gene is named only where the DNA matches it firmly. Size is stated for part of the rows, as once, few or many counts, or as a class when the clone is expanded.

d_gene,abundance,v_gene,j_gene,CDR3aa,CDR3nt
.,.,TRBV6-1,TRBJ1-5,CASSDREHYRALQPQHF,TGTGCCAGCAGCGATAGGGAACACTACAGGGCCCTTCAGCCCCAGCATTTT
.,.,TRBV6-5,TRBJ2-5,CASSYGKETQYF,TGTGCCAGCAGTTATGGCAAAGAGACCCAGTACTTC
TRBD2,.,TRBV20-1,TRBJ2-1,CSARGGGNEQFF,TGCAGTGCTAGAGGGGGGGGGAATGAGCAGTTCTTC
.,.,TRBV21-1,TRBJ1-2,CASSKLSSREGANYGYTF,TGTGCCAGCAGCAAATTGTCTAGTCGTGAGGGGGCAAACTATGGCTACACCTTC
TRBD1,few,TRBV20-1,TRBJ1-1,CSGPGQGNTEAFF,TGCAGCGGCCCAGGACAGGGGAACACTGAAGCTTTCTTT
.,.,TRBV20-1,TRBJ2-3,CSARAPLGDTQYF,TGCAGTGCTAGAGCCCCCTTAGGGGATACGCAGTATTTT
TRBD2,.,TRBV28,TRBJ2-5,CASSLTSGEQETQYF,TGTGCCAGCAGTTTGACTAGCGGCGAACAAGAGACCCAGTACTTC
TRBD2,.,TRBV7-8,TRBJ2-2,CASSTYLADTGELFF,TGTGCCAGCAGCACGTATCTAGCGGACACCGGGGAGCTGTTTTTT
.,.,TRBV25-1,TRBJ1-1,CASSEVGYTEAFF,TGTGCCAGCAGTGAAGTGGGGTACACTGAAGCTTTCTTT
.,few,TRBV6-1,TRBJ2-3,CASREGWSTDTQYF,TGTGCCAGCCGTGAGGGGTGGAGCACAGATACGCAGTATTTT
.,.,TRBV27,TRBJ2-7,CASSLSGQPYEQYF,TGTGCCAGCAGTTTATCAGGGCAACCCTACGAGCAGTACTTC
.,few,TRBV6-1,TRBJ2-5,CASTEGYQETQYF,TGTGCCAGCACGGAAGGGTACCAAGAGACCCAGTACTTC
TRBD1,.,TRBV7-9,TRBJ1-5,CASSHTGGGGQPQHF,TGTGCCAGCAGCCATACAGGGGGCGGAGGTCAGCCCCAGCATTTT
TRBD1,few,TRBV7-9,TRBJ1-2,CASSSGQPNYGYTF,TGTGCCAGCAGCTCGGGACAGCCTAACTATGGCTACACCTTC
TRBD1,.,TRBV10-3,TRBJ1-5,CAISENRGQNQPQHF,TGTGCCATCAGTGAGAACAGGGGGCAGAATCAGCCCCAGCATTTT
TRBD1,.,TRBV28,TRBJ1-2,CATLQGNYGYTF,TGTGCCACTTTACAGGGGAACTATGGCTACACCTTC
.,few,TRBV27,TRBJ2-7,CASSPWTGGDEQYF,TGTGCCAGCAGTCCGTGGACGGGCGGAGACGAGCAGTACTTC
TRBD1,.,TRBV6-1,TRBJ1-6,CASNEDRVSPLHF,TGTGCCAGCAATGAGGACAGGGTTTCACCCCTCCACTTT
.,.,TRBV2,TRBJ1-5,CATGGRNQPQHF,TGTGCCACCGGGGGGCGCAATCAGCCCCAGCATTTT
TRBD1,few,TRBV7-9,TRBJ1-1,CASSLLGQGEAFF,TGTGCCAGCAGCCTCCTCGGACAGGGGGAAGCTTTCTTT
TRBD1,few,TRBV6-1,TRBJ2-3,CASSARGQEGSDTQYF,TGTGCCAGCAGTGCTAGGGGACAGGAGGGGTCAGATACGCAGTATTTT
.,.,TRBV7-9,TRBJ2-1,CASSHPGQGLAGVWYNEQFF,TGTGCCAGCAGCCATCCCGGACAGGGGTTAGCGGGAGTGTGGTACAATGAGCAGTTCTTC
TRBD2,.,TRBV4-1,TRBJ2-7,CASSLSGASYEQYF,TGCGCCAGCAGCCTTAGCGGGGCCTCCTACGAGCAGTACTTC
.,.,TRBV20-1,TRBJ2-1,CSAMWHGGEQFF,TGCAGTGCTATGTGGCACGGAGGCGAGCAGTTCTTC
.,.,TRBV6-1,TRBJ2-7,CASSRTVTSYEQYF,TGTGCCAGCAGTCGGACAGTGACATCCTACGAGCAGTACTTC
.,.,TRBV20-1,TRBJ2-5,CSARDTLASQETQYF,TGCAGTGCTAGAGACACACTAGCTTCACAAGAGACCCAGTACTTC
.,.,TRBV5-8,TRBJ2-7,CASSRIRSHEQYF,TGTGCCAGCAGCCGAATACGAAGCCACGAGCAGTACTTC
.,few,TRBV28,TRBJ2-2,CASSSPSRKSNTGELFF,TGTGCCAGCAGTTCCCCCTCAAGAAAGTCGAACACCGGGGAGCTGTTTTTT
TRBD1,.,TRBV19,TRBJ1-5,CASSMWDRVVGQPQHF,TGTGCCAGTAGTATGTGGGACAGGGTCGTAGGTCAGCCCCAGCATTTT
.,.,TRBV28,TRBJ1-2,CASSRGGANYGYTF,TGTGCCAGCAGTCGCGGGGGGGCTAACTATGGCTACACCTTC
TRBD1,.,TRBV19,TRBJ2-5,CASSLRTGAETQYF,TGTGCCAGTAGTTTACGGACAGGAGCGGAGACCCAGTACTTC
.,medium-sized,TRBV7-6,TRBJ2-2,CASSLGTGPNTGELFF,TGTGCCAGCAGCTTAGGTACAGGACCAAACACCGGGGAGCTGTTTTTT
.,.,TRBV6-1,TRBJ1-5,CASSTSWGSQPQHF,TGTGCCAGCAGTACCTCGTGGGGGAGCCAGCCCCAGCATTTT
TRBD2,.,TRBV7-3,TRBJ2-3,CASSFLAGGVDTQYF,TGTGCCAGCAGCTTTTTAGCGGGAGGCGTTGATACGCAGTATTTT
.,.,TRBV7-2,TRBJ2-7,CASSQKADYYYEQYF,TGTGCCAGCAGCCAAAAAGCCGACTATTACTACGAGCAGTACTTC
.,few,TRBV6-5,TRBJ2-3,CASSYEGAPTDTQYF,TGTGCCAGCAGTTACGAAGGGGCTCCCACAGATACGCAGTATTTT
TRBD1,few,TRBV7-9,TRBJ2-1,CASSAPRDSYNEQFF,TGTGCCAGCAGCGCCCCCCGGGACAGTTACAATGAGCAGTTCTTC
TRBD1,few,TRBV20-1,TRBJ1-6,CSYGTDYNSPLHF,TGCAGCTACGGGACAGACTATAATTCACCCCTCCACTTT
.,.,TRBV15,TRBJ2-4,CATSRGAGLATSKNIQYF,TGTGCCACCAGCAGAGGTGCGGGGCTAGCTACGTCCAAAAACATTCAGTACTTC
.,.,TRBV19,TRBJ2-3,CASSIVFVGSGDTQYF,TGTGCCAGTAGTATAGTTTTCGTGGGCTCAGGGGATACGCAGTATTTT
.,.,TRBV29-1,TRBJ2-7,CSGQDGNYEQYF,TGCAGCGGCCAGGACGGGAACTACGAGCAGTACTTC
.,few,TRBV7-2,TRBJ2-3,CASSFAGDTQYF,TGTGCCAGCAGCTTTGCAGGAGATACGCAGTATTTT
.,few,TRBV6-4,TRBJ2-2,CASSNLGELFF,TGTGCCAGCAGCAACCTCGGGGAGCTGTTTTTT
TRBD1,.,TRBV7-2,TRBJ2-7,CASSSSGQAILGEQYF,TGTGCCAGCAGCTCATCAGGACAGGCGATCCTGGGTGAGCAGTACTTC
.,.,TRBV7-6,TRBJ1-3,CASSWTISGNTIYF,TGTGCCAGCAGTTGGACAATTTCTGGAAACACCATATATTTT
.,.,TRBV21-1,TRBJ1-5,CASSKGGSGGDQPQHF,TGTGCCAGCAGCAAAGGAGGTTCGGGGGGGGATCAGCCCCAGCATTTT
.,.,TRBV7-5,TRBJ1-5,CISVSEPPPRTGLGTHQPQHF,.
.,.,TRBV6-2/TRBV6-3,TRBJ1-6,CASSYWGTTNSPLHF,TGTGCCAGCAGTTACTGGGGCACGACGAATTCACCCCTCCACTTT
TRBD2,.,TRBV7-2,TRBJ2-7,CASSKGTSGRTLSYEQYF,TGTGCCAGCAGCAAAGGGACTAGCGGGAGGACCCTCTCCTACGAGCAGTACTTC
TRBD2,few,TRBV20-1,TRBJ2-1,CSASPLQAGSSYNEQFF,TGCAGTGCTAGTCCGCTTCAAGCGGGGAGCTCCTACAATGAGCAGTTCTTC
.,.,TRBV28,TRBJ2-1,CASSLLPRTIGEQFF,TGTGCCAGCAGTTTATTACCGCGGACCATCGGTGAGCAGTTCTTC
.,few,TRBV25-1,TRBJ1-1,CASSETGLGTEAFF,TGTGCCAGCAGTGAAACAGGGTTGGGCACTGAAGCTTTCTTT
.,few,TRBV28,TRBJ1-6,CASQTGGAWSPLHF,TGTGCCAGCCAGACTGGGGGGGCATGGTCACCCCTCCACTTT
TRBD1,few,TRBV19,TRBJ2-2,CASSRGQGPLSTGELFF,TGTGCCAGTAGTAGGGGACAGGGCCCCCTTAGCACCGGGGAGCTGTTTTTT
TRBD2,few,TRBV20-1,TRBJ2-3,CSASGLAEDPTDTQYF,TGCAGTGCTTCGGGACTAGCGGAAGACCCCACAGATACGCAGTATTTT
.,.,TRBV7-6,TRBJ2-5,CASSSQFRELRGETQYF,TGTGCCAGCAGCTCACAGTTCCGGGAGTTGAGGGGAGAGACCCAGTACTTC